This TCR beta chain was captured by sequencing in a study of blood T cell repertoires in COVID-19. As for the study in general: The origin of the acute and convalescent COVID-19 samples was the United States, Italy and Spain. The analysed material was cDNA or gDNA that came from T cells, B-cell-depleted T cells, or PBMCs.

As originally analysed: Reference gene primers were amplified, and this amplification served to estimate nucleated cell counts. Some clones are missing from TCRdb's copy, which holds only in-frame ones; the method was immunoSEQ multiplex PCR. Clone size and V and J calls were adopted from that table, with D and trimming inferred from the DNA. The data show some 120,000 clones, approximately 85% seen once. This clonotype was obtained from a human donor in a cohort sampled during active COVID-19. Sequencing was carried out using peripheral blood.

The CDR3: CASTVGGARTGELFF. DNA of the CDR3: TGTGCCAGTACCGTAGGGGGGGCGCGGACCGGGGAGCTGTTTTTT. The gene calls are TRBV19 and TRBJ2-2; perhaps TRBD2 as D (7 bases). This CDR3 spans 15 amino acids. Trimming removed 7 bases at V and 5 bases at J, with 17 bases between. The germline gives CDR1 LNHDA, CDR2 SQIVND (reference sequence). The full variable domain, rest sourced from reference TRBV19 and TRBJ2-2, is DGGITQSPKYLFRKEGQNVTLSCEQNLNHDAMYWYRQDPGQGLRLIYYSQIVNDFQKGDIAEGYSVSREKKESFPLTVTSAQKNPTAFYLCASTVGGARTGELFFGEGSRLTVL.